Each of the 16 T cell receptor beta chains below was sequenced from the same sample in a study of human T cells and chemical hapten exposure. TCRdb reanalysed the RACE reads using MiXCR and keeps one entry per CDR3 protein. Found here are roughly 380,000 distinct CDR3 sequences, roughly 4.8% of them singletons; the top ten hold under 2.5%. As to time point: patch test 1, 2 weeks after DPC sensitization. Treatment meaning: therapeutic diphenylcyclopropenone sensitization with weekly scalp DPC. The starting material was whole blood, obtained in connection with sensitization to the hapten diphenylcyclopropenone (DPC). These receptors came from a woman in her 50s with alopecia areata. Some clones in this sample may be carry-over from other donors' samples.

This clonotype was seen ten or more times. The CDR3, as DNA: TGCGCCAGCAGCTTACCGGACCCTACGGAGACCCAGTACTTC. Its protein is CASSLPDPTETQYF. The chain links TRBV5-1 to TRBJ2-5; D gene ambiguous. Germline CDR1 is SGHRS and CDR2 is YFSETQ. Deletions cut 2 bases from V and 5 bases from J, with 13 bases between. This CDR3 is 14 amino acids long. The full variable domain, its missing parts supplied by reference TRBV5-1 and TRBJ2-5, is KAGVTQTPRYLIKTRGQQVTLSCSPISGHRSVSWYQQTPGQGLQFLFEYFSETQRNKGNFPGRFSGRQFSNSRSEMNVSTLELGDSALYLCASSLPDPTETQYFGPGTRLLVL.

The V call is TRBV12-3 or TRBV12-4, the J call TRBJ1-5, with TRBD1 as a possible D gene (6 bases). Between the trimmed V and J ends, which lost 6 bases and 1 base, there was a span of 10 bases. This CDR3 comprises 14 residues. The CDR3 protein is CASRKGESNQPQHF. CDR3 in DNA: TGTGCCAGCAGAAAGGGGGAGAGCAATCAGCCCCAGCATTTT.

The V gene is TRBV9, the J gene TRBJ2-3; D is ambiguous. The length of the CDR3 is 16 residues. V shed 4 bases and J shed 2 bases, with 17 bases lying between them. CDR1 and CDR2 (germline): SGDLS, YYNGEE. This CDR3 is CASSKALGPATDTQYF. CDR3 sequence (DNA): TGTGCCAGCAGCAAGGCCCTCGGACCGGCCACAGATACGCAGTATTTT.

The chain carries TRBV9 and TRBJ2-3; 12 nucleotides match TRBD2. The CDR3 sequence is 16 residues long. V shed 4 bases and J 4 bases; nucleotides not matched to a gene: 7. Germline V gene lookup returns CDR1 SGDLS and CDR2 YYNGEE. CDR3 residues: CASSPSGRARADTQYF. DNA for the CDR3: TGTGCCAGCAGCCCTAGCGGGAGGGCCAGGGCAGATACGCAGTATTTT.

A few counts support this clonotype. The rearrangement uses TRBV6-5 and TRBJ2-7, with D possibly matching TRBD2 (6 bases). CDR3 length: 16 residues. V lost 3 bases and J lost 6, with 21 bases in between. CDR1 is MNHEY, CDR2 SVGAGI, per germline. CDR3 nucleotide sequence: TGTGCCAGCAGTTATGGAGGGATGGTTAGCAGTCGCGAGCAGTACTTC. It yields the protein CASSYGGMVSSREQYF.

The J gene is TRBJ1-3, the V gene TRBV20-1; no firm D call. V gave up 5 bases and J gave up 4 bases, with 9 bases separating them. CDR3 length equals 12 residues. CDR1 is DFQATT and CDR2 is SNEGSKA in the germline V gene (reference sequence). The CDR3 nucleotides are TGCAGTGCTCTCCCTGACGGAAACACCATATATTTT. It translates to CSALPDGNTIYF.

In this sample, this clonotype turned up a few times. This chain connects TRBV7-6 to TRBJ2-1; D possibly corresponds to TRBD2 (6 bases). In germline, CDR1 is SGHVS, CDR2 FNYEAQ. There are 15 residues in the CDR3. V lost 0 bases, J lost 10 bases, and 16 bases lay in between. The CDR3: CASSLAGTSPLEQFF. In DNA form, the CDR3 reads TGTGCCAGCAGCTTAGCGGGGACTTCCCCTCTCGAGCAGTTCTTC.

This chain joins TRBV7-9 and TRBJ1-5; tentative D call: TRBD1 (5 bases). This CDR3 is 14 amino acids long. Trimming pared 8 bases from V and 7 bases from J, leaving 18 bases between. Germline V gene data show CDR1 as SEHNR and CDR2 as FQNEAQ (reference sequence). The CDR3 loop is CASSLGGNEQPQHF. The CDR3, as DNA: TGTGCCAGCTCCCTGGGGGGAAACGAGCAGCCCCAGCATTTT.

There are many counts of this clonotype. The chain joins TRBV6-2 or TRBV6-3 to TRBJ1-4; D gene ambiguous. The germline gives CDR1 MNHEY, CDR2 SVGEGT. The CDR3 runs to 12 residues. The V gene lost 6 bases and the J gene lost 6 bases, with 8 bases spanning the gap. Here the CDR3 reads CASRRRDEKLFF. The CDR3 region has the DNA TGTGCCAGCAGGAGGAGGGATGAAAAACTGTTTTTT.

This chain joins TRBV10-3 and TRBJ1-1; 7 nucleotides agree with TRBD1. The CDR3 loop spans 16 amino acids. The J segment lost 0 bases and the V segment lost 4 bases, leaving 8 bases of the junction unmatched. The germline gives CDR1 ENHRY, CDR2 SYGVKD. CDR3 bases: TGTGCCATCAGTGGCCGACAGGGAAGCATGAACACTGAAGCTTTCTTT. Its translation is CAISGRQGSMNTEAFF.

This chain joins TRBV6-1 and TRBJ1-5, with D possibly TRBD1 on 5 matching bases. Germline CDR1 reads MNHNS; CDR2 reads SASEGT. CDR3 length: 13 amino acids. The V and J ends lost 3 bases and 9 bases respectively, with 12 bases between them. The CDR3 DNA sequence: TGTGCCAGCAGTGAGCCGACAGTGCTGCCCCAGCATTTT. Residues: CASSEPTVLPQHF.

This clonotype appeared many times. The CDR3: CASGLAPRVEAFF. The DNA for the CDR3 is TGTGCTAGTGGTTTGGCGCCGCGGGTTGAAGCTTTCTTT. This chain connects TRBV12-5 to TRBJ1-1; no clear D. V was clipped by 1 base and J by 7 bases, with 10 bases between them. The CDR3 runs 13 residues. CDR1 is LGHNT and CDR2 is FRNRAP in the germline V gene.

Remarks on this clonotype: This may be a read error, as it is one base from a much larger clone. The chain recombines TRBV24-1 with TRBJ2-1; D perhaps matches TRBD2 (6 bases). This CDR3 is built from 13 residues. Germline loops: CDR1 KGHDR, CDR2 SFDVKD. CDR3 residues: CATSDIRGNEQSF. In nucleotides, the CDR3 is TGTGCCACCAGTGATATACGGGGGAATGAGCAGTCCTTC.

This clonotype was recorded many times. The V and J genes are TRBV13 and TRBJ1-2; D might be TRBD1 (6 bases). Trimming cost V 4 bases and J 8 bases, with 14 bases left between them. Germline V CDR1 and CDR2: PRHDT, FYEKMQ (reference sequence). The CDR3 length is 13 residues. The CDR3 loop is CASSSRTARGYTF. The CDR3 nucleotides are TGTGCCAGCAGCTCCCGGACAGCGAGGGGCTACACCTTC.

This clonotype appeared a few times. CDR3 nucleotides: TGTGCCTGGAGTCCCGGGTCCACAGATACGCAGTATTTT. Translated, it gives CAWSPGSTDTQYF. The V and J genes are TRBV30 and TRBJ2-3; D remains unclear. The CDR3 runs to 13 residues. V was shortened by 2 bases and J by 2 bases, with 8 bases between the two germline ends. CDR1 and CDR2 from the germline V gene are GTSNPN and SVGIG (reference sequence).

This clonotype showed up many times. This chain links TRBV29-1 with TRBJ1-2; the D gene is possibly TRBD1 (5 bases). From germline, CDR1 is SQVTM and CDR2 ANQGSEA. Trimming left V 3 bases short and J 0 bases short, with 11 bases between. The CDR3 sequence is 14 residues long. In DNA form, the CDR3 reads TGCAGCGTTGATTGGGGGAGTCCTAACTATGGCTACACCTTC. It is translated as CSVDWGSPNYGYTF. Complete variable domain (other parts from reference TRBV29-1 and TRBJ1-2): SAVISQKPSRDICQRGTSLTIQCQVDSQVTMMFWYRQQPGQSLTLIATANQGSEATYESGFVIDKFPISRPNLTFSTLTVSNMSPEDSSIYLCSVDWGSPNYGYTFGSGTRLTVV.